A selection of T cell receptor beta chains follows, all from one sample in a study of graft-versus-host responses after intestinal transplantation. Produced via immunoSEQ multiplex PCR; TCRdb's table is partial and in-frame only. The table lists 99,000 or so clones, roughly 82% of them singletons, with almost 1.5% in the top ten. The specimen was PBMCs, collected 255 days after intestinal transplant. The receptors stem from a human patient who received an intestinal transplant, so some T cells may come from the graft donor. CDR3s include the opening cysteine and the closing phenylalanine or tryptophan. D genes are given only for firm matches. Some rows have no size entry. The others give once, few or many, or a class for an expanded clone.

CDR3nt,CDR3aa,d_gene,j_gene,v_gene,abundance
TGTGCCAGTAGTAAACAGGTTATCACCGGGGAGCTGTTTTTT,CASSKQVITGELFF,NA,TRBJ2-2,TRBV19,NA
TGCGCCAGCAGCCAAGCGTCTTCTTACGAGCAGTACTTC,CASSQASSYEQYF,NA,TRBJ2-7,TRBV4-1,NA
TGTGCCAGCAGCTTGGCCAAGGGGAAGAGGGGCACTGAAGCTTTCTTT,CASSLAKGKRGTEAFF,NA,TRBJ1-1,TRBV5-4,NA
TGTGCCAGCAGCAAAGAAGGTCCTCAAGAGACCCAGTACTTC,CASSKEGPQETQYF,NA,TRBJ2-5,TRBV21-1,NA
TGTGCCAGCATTAAGTGGGTGTTGAGGCCCCAGCATTTT,CASIKWVLRPQHF,NA,TRBJ1-5,TRBV27,NA
TGTGCCACCGGAGGGTTACTGGACACTGAAGCTTTCTTT,CATGGLLDTEAFF,NA,TRBJ1-1,TRBV15,NA
TGTGCCAGCAGCTTAGAGAAGGGGTACGTCCATGAGCAGTTCTTC,CASSLEKGYVHEQFF,NA,TRBJ2-1,TRBV7-6,NA
TGTGCCAGCAGTTTAACAGGGGCCAACTATGGCTACACCTTC,CASSLTGANYGYTF,TRBD1,TRBJ1-2,TRBV28,NA
TGTGCCAGCGAACCGGGGAGGGGGCTAATGTTGTACACTGAAGCTTTCTTT,CASEPGRGLMLYTEAFF,TRBD1,TRBJ1-1,TRBV25-1,NA
TGCGCCAGCCACCACCGGAGGGCACCCCGCCACAAAAACATTCAGTACTTC,CASHHRRAPRHKNIQYF,NA,TRBJ2-4,TRBV23-1,NA
TGTGCCACCAGCAGAGGTACGGACGTCGAGGAGCTGTTTTTT,CATSRGTDVEELFF,NA,TRBJ2-2,TRBV15,few
TGTGCCAGCAGCTACCGAGACGGAGCCTCTGGAAACACCATATATTTT,CASSYRDGASGNTIYF,NA,TRBJ1-3,TRBV11-2,NA
TGTGCCAGCAGCTTAGAGGGACTAGCGGGGTTGGGGGAGACCCAGTACTTC,CASSLEGLAGLGETQYF,TRBD2,TRBJ2-5,TRBV7-2,NA
TGCAGCGTCCCCGTTTCGGGCGGGGAGCTGTTTTTT,CSVPVSGGELFF,NA,TRBJ2-2,TRBV29-1,NA
TGTGCCAGAAGTGACGACAGGGGAAAGGTTGGTTCAACTTTTTACGAGCAGTACTTC,CARSDDRGKVGSTFYEQYF,TRBD1,TRBJ2-7,TRBV5-3,NA
TGCGCCAGCAGCCCCCTTTTGCGGGACATGAACACCGGGGAGCTGTTTTTT,CASSPLLRDMNTGELFF,NA,TRBJ2-2,TRBV5-1,NA
TGTGCCAGCAGTGGCAACAGGGAGGGTAATCAGCCCCAGCATTTT,CASSGNREGNQPQHF,NA,TRBJ1-5,TRBV27,NA
TGCGCCAGCAGCCAGGGGGCCGCGACAGGACCCTCTGGAAACACCATATATTTT,CASSQGAATGPSGNTIYF,NA,TRBJ1-3,TRBV4-1,few
TGTGCCAGTAGTAGGACAGGGGATAACACAGATACGCAGTATTTT,CASSRTGDNTDTQYF,TRBD1,TRBJ2-3,TRBV19,NA
TGCAGCGTTGAGACCCGACTAGTAGACACCGGGGAGCTGTTTTTT,CSVETRLVDTGELFF,NA,TRBJ2-2,TRBV29-1,NA
TGTGCCAGCAGCGTAGAACCGGGGGCGGATACGCAGTATTTT,CASSVEPGADTQYF,NA,TRBJ2-3,TRBV9,NA
TGTGCCAGCTCACCGGGACAGGGTGAAAAACTGTTTTTT,CASSPGQGEKLFF,TRBD1,TRBJ1-4,TRBV18,NA
TGTGCCAGCAGTCCCGCATGGGGACTAGCGGGGGGACGGGAGACCCAGTACTTC,CASSPAWGLAGGRETQYF,TRBD2,TRBJ2-5,TRBV27,NA
TGCGCCAGCAGCTTGATCCCCGCGGGAAAGCCTCGAGAGACCCAGTACTTC,CASSLIPAGKPRETQYF,NA,TRBJ2-5,TRBV5-1,NA